This T cell receptor (beta chain) comes out of a study of cytomegalovirus exposure and HLA in healthy donors. Findings and caveats of the study: Among the sequence variants, a highly shared cluster was likely an artifact of sequencing. A later analysis, which compared TCR beta chains of equal frequency, found the HLA-associated ones more clonally expanded. Previous analysis showed most TCR beta V segments were productive about 87% or about 30% of the time. As immune exposure information, only CMV serostatus was available.

Germline lookup yields CDR1 SNHLY and CDR2 FYNNEI. The CDR3 loop spans 14 amino acids. V lost 8 bases to trimming and J lost 6 bases, with 14 bases between them. This clone was seen once. Its antigen is undetermined. 60 Vbeta and 13 Jbeta primers were used in PCR. The repertoire was sequenced with immunoSEQ multiplex PCR; TCRdb's copy has only in-frame clones and lacks some. The sample holds approximately 150,000 clones, over 60% seen once. The specimen was PBMCs. The chain recombines TRBV2 with TRBJ1-6, with TRBD1 as a possible D gene (5 bases). This sequence originates from a woman aged 25 to 39 in good health and CMV-seronegative. Here the CDR3 reads CASDGGGANSPLHF. CDR3 sequence (DNA): TGTGCCAGCGACGGGGGAGGGGCTAATTCACCCCTCCACTTT.